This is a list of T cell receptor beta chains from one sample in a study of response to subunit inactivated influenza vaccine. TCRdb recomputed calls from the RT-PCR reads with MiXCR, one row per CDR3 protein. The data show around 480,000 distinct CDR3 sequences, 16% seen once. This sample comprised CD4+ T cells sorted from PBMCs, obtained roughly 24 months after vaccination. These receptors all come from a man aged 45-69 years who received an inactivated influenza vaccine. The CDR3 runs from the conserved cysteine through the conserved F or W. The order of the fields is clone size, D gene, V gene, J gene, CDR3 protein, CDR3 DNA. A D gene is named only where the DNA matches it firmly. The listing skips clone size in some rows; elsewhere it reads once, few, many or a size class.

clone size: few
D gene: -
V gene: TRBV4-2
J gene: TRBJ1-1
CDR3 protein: CASSQSSGGNTEAFF
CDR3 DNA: TGTGCCAGCAGCCAGTCTTCGGGAGGGAACACTGAAGCTTTCTTT

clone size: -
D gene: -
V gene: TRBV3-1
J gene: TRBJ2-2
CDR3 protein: CASSQVRAGEPFF
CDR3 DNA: TGTGCCAGCAGCCAAGTTCGGGCCGGGGAGCCGTTTTTT

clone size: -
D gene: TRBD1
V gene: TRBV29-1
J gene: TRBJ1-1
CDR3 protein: CSVGFADRVGTEAFF
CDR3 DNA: TGCAGCGTTGGCTTCGCGGACAGGGTGGGAACTGAAGCTTTCTTT

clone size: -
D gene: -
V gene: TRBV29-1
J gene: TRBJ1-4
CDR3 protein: CSVRSGGEKLFF
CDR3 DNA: TGCAGCGTAAGGTCGGGTGGGGAAAAACTGTTTTTT

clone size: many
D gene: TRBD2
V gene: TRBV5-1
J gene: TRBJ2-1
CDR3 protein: CASSLGGRALNEQFF
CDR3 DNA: TGCGCCAGCAGCTTGGGCGGGAGGGCCCTCAATGAGCAGTTCTTC

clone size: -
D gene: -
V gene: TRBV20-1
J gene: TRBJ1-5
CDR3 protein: CSAGAGSQPQHF
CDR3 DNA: TGCAGTGCTGGGGCGGGGAGTCAGCCCCAGCATTTT

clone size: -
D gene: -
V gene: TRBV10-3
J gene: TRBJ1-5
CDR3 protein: CAISESAGASNQPQHF
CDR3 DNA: TGTGCCATCAGTGAGTCGGCGGGGGCCAGCAATCAGCCCCAGCATTTT

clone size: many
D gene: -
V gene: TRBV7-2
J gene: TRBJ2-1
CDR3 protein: CASSLAITRYNEQFF
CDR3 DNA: TGTGCCAGCAGCTTAGCGATTACCCGCTACAATGAGCAGTTCTTC

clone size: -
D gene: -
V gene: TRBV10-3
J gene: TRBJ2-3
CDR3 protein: CAISKSPNTDTQYF
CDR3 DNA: TGTGCCATCTCCAAGTCGCCCAACACAGATACGCAGTATTTT

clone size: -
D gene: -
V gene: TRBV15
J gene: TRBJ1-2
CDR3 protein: CATSRDQAGNGYTF
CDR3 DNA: TGTGCCACCAGCAGAGATCAAGCGGGGAACGGCTACACCTTC

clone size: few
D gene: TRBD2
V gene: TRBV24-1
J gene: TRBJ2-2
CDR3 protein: CATSETSAGGELFF
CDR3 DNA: TGTGCCACCAGTGAAACTAGCGCGGGCGGGGAGCTGTTTTTT

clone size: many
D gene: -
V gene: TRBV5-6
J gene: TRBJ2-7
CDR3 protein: CASSLVVGYEQYF
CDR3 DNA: TGCGCCAGCAGCCTCGTGGTAGGGTACGAGCAGTACTTC

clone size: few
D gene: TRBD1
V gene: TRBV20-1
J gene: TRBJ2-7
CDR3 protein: CSARDLVGQGYEQYF
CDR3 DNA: TGCAGTGCTAGAGATCTAGTAGGACAGGGTTACGAGCAGTACTTC

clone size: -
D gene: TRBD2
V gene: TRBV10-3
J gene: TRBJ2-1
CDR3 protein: CAISSPGLAGGIRYNEQFF
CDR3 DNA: TGTGCCATCAGTAGCCCGGGACTAGCGGGAGGGATAAGGTACAATGAGCAGTTCTTC

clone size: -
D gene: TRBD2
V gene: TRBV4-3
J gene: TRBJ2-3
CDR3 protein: CASSRATGGPTDTQYF
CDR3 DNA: TGCGCCAGCAGCCGTGCGACGGGGGGGCCAACAGATACGCAGTATTTT

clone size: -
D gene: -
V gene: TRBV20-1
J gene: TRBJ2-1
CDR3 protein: CSATRGRSNEQFF
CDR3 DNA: TGCAGTGCCACCAGGGGCAGGAGCAATGAGCAGTTCTTC

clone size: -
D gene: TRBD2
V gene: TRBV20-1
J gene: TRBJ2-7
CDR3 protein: CSARDFRRLAGANEQYF
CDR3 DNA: TGCAGTGCTAGAGATTTCCGGAGACTAGCGGGAGCTAACGAGCAGTACTTC